These 16 T cell receptor beta chains were sequenced from one sample in a study of T-cell memory formation after mild COVID-19. TCRdb re-called the 5' RACE reads with MiXCR, one entry per CDR3 protein. The table lists under 200,000 distinct CDR3 sequences, 9.5% to 13% of them singletons. The sample was PBMCs or a T cell subset sorted from them (not recorded which). The receptors here all came from a man aged 18 to 29 who had mild COVID-19 (a few samples of this study predate the infection). Cell type and time point are not known.

This chain connects TRBV5-1 to TRBJ1-1, with a weak D call TRBD1 (6 bases). Germline loops: CDR1 SGHRS, CDR2 YFSETQ. V was trimmed by 2 bases and J by 4 bases, leaving 12 bases between them. This CDR3 is 14 amino acids long. For the CDR3, the DNA is TGCGCCAGCAGCTTACCAGGGGTGTTCACTGAAGCTTTCTTT. Its translation: CASSLPGVFTEAFF. The full variable domain, completed using reference TRBV5-1 and TRBJ1-1, is KAGVTQTPRYLIKTRGQQVTLSCSPISGHRSVSWYQQTPGQGLQFLFEYFSETQRNKGNFPGRFSGRQFSNSRSEMNVSTLELGDSALYLCASSLPGVFTEAFFGQGTRLTVV.

This clonotype was recorded many times. The gene calls are TRBV6-5 and TRBJ2-3; a weak D match, TRBD2 (6 bases). Trimming took off 0 bases at V and 2 bases at J, with 9 bases between the two ends. The CDR3 runs 15 residues. Germline CDR1 is MNHEY and CDR2 is SVGAGI. CDR3 sequence reads: CASSYSGRFTDTQYF. In DNA, the CDR3 is TGTGCCAGCAGTTACTCTGGGAGGTTCACAGATACGCAGTATTTT.

V usage is TRBV15 and J usage is TRBJ2-7; D is possibly TRBD1 (5 bases). Trimming stripped 1 base from V and 4 bases from J, with 8 bases between. Per germline, CDR1 LNHNV and CDR2 YYDKDF (reference sequence). CDR3 length: 13 amino acids. In DNA form, the CDR3 reads TGTGCCACCAGCAGAGCCAGGGCGTACGAGCAGTACGTC. It specifies CATSRARAYEQYV.

This clonotype occurred many times. V is TRBV10-1 and J is TRBJ2-7; no clear D gene. V was pared by 6 bases and J by 0 bases, with 12 bases between. The germline V gene encodes CDR1 WNHNN and CDR2 SYGVQD (reference sequence). The CDR3 has 14 residues. The CDR3, as DNA: TGCGCCAGCAGACCGGACGGAATCTCCTACGAGCAGTACTTC. This encodes CASRPDGISYEQYF.

The V call is TRBV29-1, the J call TRBJ2-3; the match to TRBD1 covers 8 bases. After removal of 7 bases from V and 1 base from J, the junction contained 7 bases not matched to a gene. Germline V CDR1 and CDR2: SQVTM, ANQGSEA. The CDR3 runs to 14 residues. The chain's CDR3 is CSAGLGQGTDTQYF. Here the CDR3 DNA reads TGCAGCGCTGGCCTGGGACAGGGCACAGATACGCAGTATTTT.

This chain joins TRBV15 and TRBJ1-2; tentatively, D is TRBD1 (5 bases). The CDR3 extends over 15 amino acids. V was pared by 5 bases and J by 8 bases, with 21 bases between. Germline values: CDR1 LNHNV, CDR2 YYDKDF (reference sequence). DNA for the CDR3: TGTGCCACCAGCGGACCTTTAGGTGGGGCGCACGGCTACACCTTC. Its translation: CATSGPLGGAHGYTF.

The chain couples TRBV5-6 to TRBJ2-1, with D tentatively TRBD1 (6 bases). Germline-derived CDR1 and CDR2 are SGHDT and YYEEEE. The CDR3 contains 15 residues. V dropped 4 bases and J dropped 7 bases, with 18 bases sitting between them. CDR3 in DNA: TGTGCCAGCAGCGGGACATTCTCAGTTAAGAATGAGCAGTTCTTC. It yields the protein CASSGTFSVKNEQFF.

The V gene is TRBV15, the J gene TRBJ2-6; no clear D gene. Germline CDR1 is LNHNV and CDR2 is YYDKDF (reference sequence). CDR3 length: 16 residues. Trimming removed 0 bases at V and 2 bases at J, with 8 bases between. The CDR3: CATSRDDRAGANVLTF. The CDR3 nucleotides read TGTGCCACCAGCAGAGATGATAGGGCTGGGGCCAACGTCCTGACTTTC. The full variable domain, rest sourced from reference TRBV15 and TRBJ2-6, is DAMVIQNPRYQVTQFGKPVTLSCSQTLNHNVMYWYQQKSSQAPKLLFHYYDKDFNNEADTPDNFQSRRPNTSFCFLDIRSPGLGDTAMYLCATSRDDRAGANVLTFGAGSRLTVL.

The CDR3 DNA sequence: TGCGCCAGCACCTTTCAGGGGTCGGGAAAACTGTTTTTT. As protein: CASTFQGSGKLFF. V and J are TRBV5-1 and TRBJ1-4; D may be TRBD1 (6 bases). The CDR3 covers 13 residues. V was clipped by 6 bases and J by 10 bases, with 16 bases between them. Germline loops: CDR1 SGHRS, CDR2 YFSETQ. Variable domain in full (rest from reference TRBV5-1 and TRBJ1-4): KAGVTQTPRYLIKTRGQQVTLSCSPISGHRSVSWYQQTPGQGLQFLFEYFSETQRNKGNFPGRFSGRQFSNSRSEMNVSTLELGDSALYLCASTFQGSGKLFFGSGTQLSVL.

This clonotype was counted between two and nine times. The chain links TRBV6-2 or TRBV6-3 to TRBJ2-5, with D unresolved. The germline V gene encodes CDR1 MNHEY and CDR2 SVGEGT. The CDR3 consists of 12 residues. V was clipped by 6 bases and J by 0 bases, with 5 bases between them. CDR3 DNA sequence: TGTGCCAGCAGAGAGAACCAAGAGACCCAGTACTTC. It specifies CASRENQETQYF.

This clonotype showed up many times. The chain has TRBV7-2 and TRBJ2-1; D remains unclear. Trimming pared 5 bases from V and 2 bases from J, leaving 13 bases between. The CDR3 totals 15 residues. Per the germline V gene, CDR1 is SGHTA and CDR2 is FQGNSA. The CDR3 nucleotides are TGTGCCAGCAGCCCCAATCTTAAAGCCTACAATGAGCAGTTCTTC. This codes for CASSPNLKAYNEQFF.

This clonotype was counted between two and nine times. The rearrangement links TRBV10-1 to TRBJ2-3; D ambiguous. V lost 5 bases to trimming and J lost 2 bases, with 8 bases between them. The CDR3 extends over 13 amino acids. Germline values: CDR1 WNHNN, CDR2 SYGVQD (reference sequence). For the CDR3, the DNA is TGCGCCAGCAGTAACAAGCCCACAGATACGCAGTATTTT. This sequence encodes CASSNKPTDTQYF.

This clonotype was observed many times. The genes are TRBV4-3 and TRBJ2-2; D is ambiguous. Germline V gene data show CDR1 as LGHNA and CDR2 as YSLEER. This CDR3 is 15 amino acids long. The V gene lost 0 bases and the J gene lost 6 bases, with 11 bases spanning the gap. CDR3 in amino acids: CASSQESPQAGELFF. As DNA, the CDR3 is TGCGCCAGCAGCCAAGAATCTCCGCAGGCCGGGGAGCTGTTTTTT.

This clonotype was detected many times. The J gene is TRBJ1-6, the V gene TRBV10-2, with 10 bases that match TRBD1. The CDR3 extends over 14 amino acids. Germline loops: CDR1 WSHSY, CDR2 SAAADI. V was clipped by 4 bases and J by 8 bases; unmatched bases: 2. CDR3 sequence (DNA): TGCGCCAGCAGTGTCGGACAGGGGGATTCACCCCTCCACTTT. Its protein product is CASSVGQGDSPLHF.

J is TRBJ1-5 and V is TRBV6-1, with D maybe TRBD1 (6 bases). This CDR3 contains 15 residues. Trimming left V 2 bases short and J 7 bases short, with 15 bases between. From germline, CDR1 is MNHNS and CDR2 SASEGT. The CDR3 DNA follows: TGTGCCAGCAGTGAAAAGAAGACAGGAGAACAGCCCCAGCATTTT. This gives the protein CASSEKKTGEQPQHF.

The gene calls are TRBV27 and TRBJ2-7; TRBD1 aligns across 7 bases. The V gene end was trimmed by 8 bases and the J gene end by 5 bases; junction bases not matched to a gene: 21. This CDR3 has 17 residues. Germline CDR1 reads MNHEY; CDR2 reads SMNVEV (reference sequence). CDR3 nucleotides: TGTGCCAGCTCCCCTTGGGCAGAAAATAGGGGGCCCCACGAGCAGTACGTC. This sequence encodes CASSPWAENRGPHEQYV.